Below, 11 T cell receptor beta chains from the same sample are listed, as sequenced in a study of OX40 agonist ivuxolimab in advanced cancers. Library method: the immunoSEQ multiplex PCR assay. TCRdb took this table from immuneACCESS and kept in-frame rearrangements with V and J called. Such tables lack part of the clones; where checked against another copy, unresolved V genes explain under half of the gap, and the rest is unexplained. The sample table lists around 41,000 clones, over 80% of them with a count of one. The ten top clones hold approximately 2.6% of the sample. Sequenced here: CD4+ or CD8+ T cells sorted from blood, sampled in a trial of the OX40 agonist ivuxolimab. These receptors all come from an adult with an advanced solid tumor such as melanoma, head and neck, liver or kidney cancer.

The chain is built from TRBV18 and TRBJ2-7, with 8 bases aligning to TRBD1. Per the germline V gene, CDR1 is KGHSH and CDR2 is LQKENI. This CDR3 comprises 14 residues. V shed 1 base and J 4 bases; nucleotides not matched to a gene: 3. The CDR3 region has the DNA TGTGCCAGCTCACCACAACAGGGGGAATACGAGCAGTACTTC. Amino acid sequence: CASSPQQGEYEQYF. Together with reference TRBV18 and TRBJ2-7, the CDR3 gives the full variable domain: NAGVMQNPRHLVRRRGQEARLRCSPMKGHSHVYWYRQLPEEGLKFMVYLQKENIIDESGMPKERFSAEFPKEGPSILRIQQVVRGDSAAYFCASSPQQGEYEQYFGPGTRLTVT.

This chain links TRBV27 with TRBJ2-1; TRBD2 aligns across 11 bases. Germline loops: CDR1 MNHEY, CDR2 SMNVEV (reference sequence). This CDR3 comprises 15 residues. The V and J ends lost 5 bases and 7 bases, in that order; junction bases with no gene match: 7. The CDR3 DNA sequence: TGTGCCAGCAGTGTAGCCAGGACTAGCGGGAATGAGCAGTTCTTC. Amino acids: CASSVARTSGNEQFF.

The rearrangement uses TRBV7-6 and TRBJ1-5; maybe TRBD1 (5 bases). The V end lost 2 bases, the J end lost 6 bases, and 5 bases lay between the germline ends. Germline-derived CDR1 and CDR2 are SGHVS and FNYEAQ. The CDR3 is 12 amino acids. CDR3 sequence reads: CASSLQGQPQHF. As DNA, the CDR3 is TGTGCCAGCAGCTTACAGGGTCAGCCCCAGCATTTT. Full variable domain (missing parts from reference TRBV7-6 and TRBJ1-5): GAGVSQSPRYKVTKRGQDVALRCDPISGHVSLYWYRQALGQGPEFLTYFNYEAQQDKSGLPNDRFSAERPEGSISTLTIQRTEQRDSAMYRCASSLQGQPQHFGDGTRLSIL.

The gene calls are TRBV4-1 and TRBJ1-2; 8 positions agree with TRBD1. The CDR3 consists of 15 residues. V trimming: 2 bases; J trimming: 3 bases; junction bases outside the gene matches: 5. CDR1 is MGHRA, CDR2 YSYEKL, per germline. The CDR3 DNA follows: TGCGCCAGCAGCCAATTCCCGACAGGGGACTATGGCTACACCTTC. Translated: CASSQFPTGDYGYTF.

This clone appeared a single time. The CDR3 reads CASSIRTGNTIYF. The CDR3 DNA reads TGTGCCAGTAGCATAAGGACTGGAAACACCATATATTTT. The rearrangement links TRBV19 to TRBJ1-3; D gene uncertain. Germline V gene lookup returns CDR1 LNHDA and CDR2 SQIVND (reference sequence). CDR3 length: 13 amino acids. The V end was cut by 6 bases, the J end by 2 bases, with 8 bases between.

This clone showed up just once. This chain connects TRBV11-3 to TRBJ2-7, with 7 nucleotides matching TRBD2. V lost 7 bases, J lost 2 bases, and 5 bases stayed unmatched. The germline V gene encodes CDR1 SGHNT and CDR2 YENEEA. CDR3 length: 13 residues. CDR3 nucleotides: TGTGCCAGCAAGGAGGGAGGGACCTACGAGCAGTACTTC. Translation: CASKEGGTYEQYF.

V is TRBV27 and J is TRBJ2-7, with 8 bases lining up with TRBD1. The CDR3 totals 14 residues. CDR1 is MNHEY, CDR2 SMNVEV, per germline (reference sequence). With 3 bases clipped from V and 6 bases from J, the junction kept 7 bases outside the gene matches. The CDR3 DNA follows: TGTGCCAGCAGTTTCGCGGCAGGGGGCGGCGAGCAGTACTTC. It codes for CASSFAAGGGEQYF.

The gene calls are TRBV6-1 and TRBJ2-1; 8 bases align to TRBD1. The trim removed 5 bases at V and 6 bases at J, leaving 6 bases unmatched. CDR1 is MNHNS and CDR2 is SASEGT in the germline V gene. The CDR3 covers 14 residues. Here the CDR3 DNA reads TGTGCCAGCAGTCAGGACAGGGTGACCAATGAGCAGTTCTTC. Protein: CASSQDRVTNEQFF.

The V call is TRBV10-2, the J call TRBJ2-5; the D gene is possibly TRBD1 (6 bases). CDR3 length equals 15 residues. Trimming took 6 bases from V and 0 from J, leaving 14 bases between them. Germline-derived CDR1 and CDR2 are WSHSY and SAAADI. The CDR3 reads CASSAGDGYQETQYF. The CDR3 DNA reads as TGCGCCAGCAGCGCAGGGGACGGGTACCAAGAGACCCAGTACTTC.

This chain joins TRBV7-3 and TRBJ1-6; 7 bases are a match to TRBD1. Germline V lookup: CDR1 SGHTA, CDR2 FQGTGA. The CDR3 has 19 amino acids. Trimming at V came to 3 bases and at J to 0 bases, leaving 11 bases not matched to a gene. The CDR3 reads CASSFRGQGGSSYNSPLHF. The CDR3 DNA reads as TGTGCCAGCAGCTTCCGGGGACAAGGGGGCAGCTCCTATAATTCACCCCTCCACTTT.

The chain recombines TRBV11-1 with TRBJ2-7, with D unclear. Per the germline V gene, CDR1 is SGHAT and CDR2 is FQDESV (reference sequence). The V and J ends lost 5 bases and 3 bases respectively, with 5 bases between them. The CDR3 length is 11 residues. CDR3 DNA: TGTGCCAGCAGCGAGCGCTACGAGCAGTACTTC. Residues: CASSERYEQYF.